These 16 T cell receptor beta chains share one sample of origin, sequenced in a study of metastatic and nonmetastatic thyroid tumors. Thyroid surgery was performed in patients who had received no treatment beforehand. TCRdb re-processed the PCR reads through MiXCR. The table shows roughly 30,000 clones, with approximately 20% occurring only once. Sequenced material: blood. These receptors were taken from a female donor with papillary thyroid cancer or a benign thyroid nodule (not recorded which). Some clones in this sample may be carry-over from other donors' samples.

In this sample, this clone turned up many times. The J gene is TRBJ1-1, the V gene TRBV28, with TRBD1 matching over 7 bases. Germline CDR1 reads MDHEN; CDR2 reads SYDVKM. CDR3 size: 15 residues. V gave up 3 bases and J gave up 2 bases; unmatched junction bases: 6. CDR3: CASSFPGTDNTEAFF. The DNA for the CDR3 is TGTGCCAGCAGTTTCCCCGGGACAGATAACACTGAAGCTTTCTTT.

The chain carries TRBV7-9 and TRBJ2-5, with 7 positions matching TRBD2. Germline V lookup: CDR1 SEHNR, CDR2 FQNEAQ (reference sequence). Trimming took 0 bases from V and 4 from J; bases not matched to a gene: 5. The CDR3 consists of 15 residues. The CDR3, as DNA: TGTGCCAGCAGCTTAGCTGCAGGGAGGGGAGAGACCCAGTACTTC. Protein product: CASSLAAGRGETQYF.

The table lists this clone with many counts. J is TRBJ1-2 and V is TRBV24-1, with D hard to call. The CDR3 runs 13 residues. V was trimmed by 3 bases and J by 6 bases, leaving 10 bases between them. Germline assignment: CDR1 KGHDR and CDR2 SFDVKD. This CDR3 reads CATSDPGYHGYTF. DNA for the CDR3: TGTGCCACCAGTGATCCAGGATACCATGGCTACACCTTC.

The V gene is TRBV9, the J gene TRBJ2-1, with D perhaps matching TRBD1 (6 bases). Germline V CDR1 and CDR2: SGDLS, YYNGEE. The V gene lost 7 bases and the J gene lost 4 bases, with 12 bases spanning the gap. The CDR3 sequence is 13 residues long. This chain's CDR3 is CASGGTSYNEQFF. The DNA of the CDR3 is TGTGCCAGCGGGGGCACCTCTTACAATGAGCAGTTCTTC.

The chain couples TRBV4-2 to TRBJ2-4, with D possibly TRBD2 on 7 matching bases. Deletions cut 0 bases from V and 6 bases from J, with 18 bases between. Germline CDR1 is LGHNA and CDR2 is YNFKEQ. This CDR3 region has 17 residues. CDR3 sequence: CASSQEGGGDRLNIQYF. For the CDR3, the DNA is TGTGCCAGCAGCCAAGAGGGAGGGGGAGACCGTCTAAACATTCAGTACTTC.

This chain's CDR3 is CASSLVGAGANVLTF. CDR3 coding DNA: TGTGCCAGCAGCTTAGTAGGGGCTGGGGCCAACGTCCTGACTTTC. This chain connects TRBV7-2 to TRBJ2-6; the D gene is possibly TRBD1 (5 bases). Per the germline V gene, CDR1 is SGHTA and CDR2 is FQGNSA. V lost 1 base and J 2 bases, leaving 6 bases between the germline ends. The CDR3 is 15 residues long. The full variable domain, its missing parts supplied by reference TRBV7-2 and TRBJ2-6, is GAGVSQSPSNKVTEKGKDVELRCDPISGHTALYWYRQSLGQGLEFLIYFQGNSAPDKSGLPSDRFSAERTGGSVSTLTIQRTQQEDSAVYLCASSLVGAGANVLTFGAGSRLTVL.

This clone was picked up many times. The chain combines TRBV6-1 with TRBJ1-2; weak D call: TRBD1 (6 bases). Germline CDR1 reads MNHNS; CDR2 reads SASEGT. The CDR3 is 16 amino acids. V was trimmed by 6 bases and J by 0 bases, leaving 17 bases between them. The CDR3 DNA reads as TGTGCCAGCAGAGCCGGGGGCGAACTTCCTAACTATGGCTACACCTTC. Residues: CASRAGGELPNYGYTF.

As to this clone: At one end, the junction sequence differs from germline, possibly due to a read error. The chain joins TRBV5-1 to TRBJ1-1; maybe TRBD1 (5 bases). Germline loops: CDR1 SGHRS, CDR2 YFSETQ. This CDR3 is built from 13 residues. The CDR3 loop reads CASSLRGGTGAFF. CDR3 in DNA: TGCGCCAGCAGCTTGAGGGGTGGCACTGGAGCTTTCTTT.

The table lists this clone with many counts. The rearrangement links TRBV3-1 to TRBJ1-5; no definite D call. The germline V and J ends were trimmed by 2 bases and 5 bases, with 7 bases remaining between them. This CDR3 comprises 13 residues. CDR1 and CDR2 (germline): LGHDT, YNNKEL (reference sequence). CDR3 in DNA: TGTGCCAGCAGCCAATTCCTGGATCAGCCCCAGCATTTT. This codes for CASSQFLDQPQHF.

This clone appeared many times. The DNA of the CDR3 is TGCAGTGCTAGACTCAGACTCTCCTACGAGCAGTACTTC. Amino acid sequence: CSARLRLSYEQYF. The rearrangement uses TRBV20-1 and TRBJ2-7; the D is unclear. Per germline, CDR1 DFQATT and CDR2 SNEGSKA (reference sequence). Deletions cut 2 bases from V and 0 bases from J, with 8 bases between. The CDR3 is 13 amino acids.

The chain links TRBV27 to TRBJ2-5, with D perhaps TRBD2 (5 bases). Trimming pared 8 bases from V and 2 bases from J, leaving 12 bases between. Germline CDR1 reads MNHEY; CDR2 reads SMNVEV (reference sequence). The CDR3 has 13 amino acids. The CDR3, as DNA: TGTGCCAGCCGTGGATCGGGGCAAGAGACCCAGTACTTC. This translates into CASRGSGQETQYF.

The chain combines TRBV5-6 with TRBJ2-7; D is undetermined. The CDR3 consists of 12 residues. Germline lookup yields CDR1 SGHDT and CDR2 YYEEEE. Trimming stripped 2 bases from V and 5 bases from J, with 8 bases between. CDR3 nucleotide sequence: TGTGCCAGCAGCTTTGGGTGTCACGAGCAGTACTTC. As protein: CASSFGCHEQYF.

This clone occurred many times. The chain links TRBV12-3 or TRBV12-4 to TRBJ2-5, with D unresolved. This CDR3 spans 14 amino acids. V was clipped by 2 bases and J by 1 base, with 8 bases between them. The CDR3 spells CASSLQETQETQYF. As DNA, the CDR3 is TGTGCCAGCAGTTTACAGGAAACCCAAGAGACCCAGTACTTC.

This clone was detected many times. This chain joins TRBV6-4 and TRBJ2-2; D could derive from TRBD1 or TRBD2 (6 bases each). The CDR3 contains 15 residues. Trimming removed 6 bases from V and 7 bases from J, with 18 bases in between. Germline CDR1 is MRHNA and CDR2 is SNTAGT. The CDR3 nucleotides are TGTGCCAGCAGAAGTCACGGGGGCGCGAGCGGGGAGCTGTTTTTT. Translation gives CASRSHGGASGELFF.

This chain connects TRBV4-2 to TRBJ2-3, with 7 nucleotides matching TRBD2. The trim removed 4 bases at V and 0 bases at J, leaving 4 bases unmatched. The CDR3 length is 15 residues. CDR1 is LGHNA and CDR2 is YNFKEQ in the germline V gene. CDR3 nucleotides: TGTGCCAGCAGCCCGAGCGGGGCTAGCACAGATACGCAGTATTTT. Translation gives CASSPSGASTDTQYF.

As for this clone: This sequence may be a read error, since a much larger clone differs from it by one base. The rearrangement joins TRBV20-1 to TRBJ2-5, with TRBD1 matching over 8 bases. V lost 6 bases to trimming and J lost 5 bases; unmatched junction nucleotides: 14. This CDR3 is built from 15 residues. Germline CDR1 is DFQATT and CDR2 is SNEGSKA (reference sequence). DNA for the CDR3: TGCAGTGCAACCCGACAGGGGACGATGTGGGAGACCCAGTACTTC. Residues: CSATRQGTMWETQYF.